This T cell receptor (beta chain) is drawn from a study of cytomegalovirus exposure and HLA in healthy donors. Background on the study: Approximately 80 million unique TCRs, all from HLA-typed donors, were included in an early release of the data.

The CDR3 sequence is 14 residues long. Germline lookup yields CDR1 PRHDT and CDR2 FYEKMQ (reference sequence). Losses at the gene ends were 4 bases for V and 4 bases for J; bases not matched to a gene: 3. The primer mix had 60 Vbeta and 13 Jbeta primers. Some clones are missing from TCRdb's copy, which holds only in-frame ones; the method was immunoSEQ multiplex PCR. The table includes about 140,000 clones, about 74% detected once. Broader study findings: Cytomegalovirus-associated TCR beta chains were listed, numbering 164. Presence/absence analyses supposed approximately even sequencing depth among donors. An analysis that was carried out later associated 16,000 or so TCR beta sequences with HLA alleles at 0.05 false discovery rate.

The sample holds a few counts of this clone. Antigen unknown. Sequences were obtained from PBMCs. The chain joins TRBV13 to TRBJ1-5; 8 nucleotides line up with TRBD1. The clonotype originates from a woman between 50 and 59 years old in good health and CMV-seronegative. The CDR3: CASSSRGPNQPQHF. The CDR3 region has the DNA TGTGCCAGCAGCTCCAGGGGGCCTAATCAGCCCCAGCATTTT.